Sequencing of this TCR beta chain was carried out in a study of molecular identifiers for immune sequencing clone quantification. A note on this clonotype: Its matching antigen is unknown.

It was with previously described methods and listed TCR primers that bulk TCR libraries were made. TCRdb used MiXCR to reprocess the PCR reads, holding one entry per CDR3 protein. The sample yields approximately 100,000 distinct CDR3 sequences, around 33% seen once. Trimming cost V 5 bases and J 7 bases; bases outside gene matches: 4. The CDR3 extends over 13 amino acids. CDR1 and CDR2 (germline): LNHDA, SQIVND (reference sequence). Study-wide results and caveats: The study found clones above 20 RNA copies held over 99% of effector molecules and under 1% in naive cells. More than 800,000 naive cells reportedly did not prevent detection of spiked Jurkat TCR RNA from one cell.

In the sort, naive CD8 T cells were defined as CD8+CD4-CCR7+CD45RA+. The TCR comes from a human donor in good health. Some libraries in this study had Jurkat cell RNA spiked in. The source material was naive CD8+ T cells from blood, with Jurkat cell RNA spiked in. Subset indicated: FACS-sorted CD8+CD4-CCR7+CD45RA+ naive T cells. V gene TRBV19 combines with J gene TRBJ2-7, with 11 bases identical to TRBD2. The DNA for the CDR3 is TGTGCCAGTAGTTCGGGACTAGCGGTTGAGCAGTACTTC. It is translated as CASSSGLAVEQYF.